The 30 T cell receptor beta chains in this list originate from one sample, sequenced in a study of T cells in Graves' hyperthyroidism and ophthalmopathy. What was amplified from RNA transcripts were TCR beta CDR3 regions. The HTBI primer set was used in a first-round RT-PCR of the TCR CDR3. In TCRdb, the multiplex PCR reads were re-called with MiXCR into one record per CDR3 protein. This sample has some 440,000 distinct CDR3 sequences; 15% to 19% occur once, and the top ten carry approximately 14%. Input material: blood. These receptors were collected from a young woman with Graves' hyperthyroidism.

This clonotype was counted many times. The chain combines TRBV28 with TRBJ2-7; 7 bases fit TRBD1. CDR1 is MDHEN, CDR2 SYDVKM, per germline. This CDR3 comprises 14 residues. J lost 1 base, V lost 5 bases, and 5 bases had no gene match. CDR3 loop: CASSPTGTSYEQYF. DNA for the CDR3: TGTGCCAGCAGTCCGACAGGGACGTCCTACGAGCAGTACTTC.

This clonotype was found many times. V usage is TRBV5-6 and J usage is TRBJ2-2, with D perhaps assigned TRBD1 or TRBD2 (5 bases each). The CDR3 spans 18 residues. V was clipped by 0 bases and J by 4 bases, with 19 bases between them. The germline V gene has CDR1 SGHDT and CDR2 YYEEEE. CDR3 bases: TGTGCCAGCAGCTTGGGACTCGGGCTTACGGGGCGCACCGGGGAGCTGTTTTTT. Encoded protein: CASSLGLGLTGRTGELFF.

This clonotype was detected many times. J is TRBJ1-1 and V is TRBV5-1; a possible D gene is TRBD1 (5 bases). The CDR3 runs to 15 residues. Trimming took off 1 base at V and 1 base at J, with 11 bases between the two ends. CDR1 is SGHRS and CDR2 is YFSETQ in the germline V gene. The CDR3 DNA reads as TGCGCCAGCAGCTTGAATGCAGGGTCGAACACTGAAGCTTTCTTT. It is translated as CASSLNAGSNTEAFF.

This CDR3 is CASSIIRGQGYNEQFF. The DNA for the CDR3 is TGTGCCAGCAGCATCATTCGGGGACAGGGTTATAATGAGCAGTTCTTC. This chain links TRBV11-3 with TRBJ2-1; 9 bases match TRBD1. Trimming removed 5 bases from V and 7 bases from J; junction bases left unmatched: 12. Per germline, CDR1 SGHNT and CDR2 YENEEA. The CDR3 runs to 16 residues.

In its sample, this clonotype was seen a few times. The chain uses TRBV20-1 and TRBJ2-7; 12 bases fit TRBD2. V was clipped by 6 bases and J by 4 bases; unmatched bases: 10. The CDR3 sequence is 15 residues long. Germline V gene lookup returns CDR1 DFQATT and CDR2 SNEGSKA (reference sequence). CDR3 nucleotide sequence: TGCAGTGCCCCGGGACTAGCGGGCTCCGGGTACGAGCAGTACTTC. Translated, it gives CSAPGLAGSGYEQYF.

J is TRBJ2-2 and V is TRBV5-5; 7 positions match TRBD1. The CDR3 is 17 amino acids. CDR1 and CDR2 from the germline V gene are SGHKS and YYEKEE (reference sequence). V gave up 0 bases and J gave up 5 bases; unmatched junction bases: 10. This CDR3 reads CASSLGGGAGETGELFF. In DNA, the CDR3 is TGTGCCAGCAGCTTGGGAGGGGGCGCGGGCGAAACCGGGGAGCTGTTTTTT.

This chain links TRBV5-6 with TRBJ1-2; 7 bases line up with TRBD1. This CDR3 contains 15 residues. Per the germline V gene, CDR1 is SGHDT and CDR2 is YYEEEE. The V segment lost 0 bases and the J segment 4 bases; nucleotides outside the gene matches: 6. The CDR3, as DNA: TGTGCCAGCAGCTTGGGGTTAGGGGGCGTCTATGGCTACACCTTC. Amino acid sequence: CASSLGLGGVYGYTF.

This clonotype was counted at least ten times. V and J are TRBV28 and TRBJ2-5; D is ambiguous. The CDR3 runs 12 residues. V was cut by 5 bases and J by 13 bases, with 17 bases left in between. In germline, CDR1 is MDHEN, CDR2 SYDVKM. CDR3 bases: TGTGCCAGCAGTGTCACATTATCAGCTCTGTACTTC. Residues: CASSVTLSALYF.

This chain joins TRBV7-9 and TRBJ1-2; 8 bases line up with TRBD1. J lost 2 bases, V lost 4 bases, and 6 bases had no gene match. Germline V CDR1 and CDR2: SEHNR, FQNEAQ (reference sequence). CDR3 length: 15 amino acids. This CDR3 is CASSSTRGQNYGYTF. The DNA of the CDR3 is TGTGCCAGCAGCTCAACCAGGGGGCAAAACTATGGCTACACCTTC.

This clonotype came up many times. The chain joins TRBV15 to TRBJ2-1, with D maybe TRBD1 (6 bases). The CDR3 runs 16 residues. V was pared by 4 bases and J by 7 bases, with 20 bases between. Germline V lookup: CDR1 LNHNV, CDR2 YYDKDF (reference sequence). CDR3 protein: CATSTVVRGAINEQFF. CDR3 in DNA: TGTGCCACCAGCACCGTGGTCAGGGGAGCCATTAATGAGCAGTTCTTC.

This clonotype was detected only a few times. The chain links TRBV5-1 to TRBJ2-3; 8 bases map to TRBD2. The ends lost 3 bases at V and 4 bases at J; junction bases unmatched: 7. Germline CDR1 SGHRS, CDR2 YFSETQ. The CDR3 has 15 amino acids. The CDR3 spells CASSYGTSRADTQYF. The CDR3 DNA follows: TGCGCCAGCAGCTACGGGACTAGTAGGGCAGATACGCAGTATTTT.

This clonotype was seen more than once but under ten times. The V call is TRBV3-1, the J call TRBJ2-3, with a possible D match to TRBD2 (5 bases). The V and J ends lost 1 base and 3 bases respectively, with 8 bases between them. The CDR3 runs to 14 residues. Germline CDR1 is LGHDT and CDR2 is YNNKEL (reference sequence). The CDR3 DNA reads as TGTGCCAGCAGCCAAGTCGGGATAACAGATACGCAGTATTTT. Translating gives CASSQVGITDTQYF.

The genes are TRBV20-1 and TRBJ1-1; 8 positions match TRBD1. CDR1 and CDR2 (germline): DFQATT, SNEGSKA (reference sequence). The CDR3 covers 13 residues. With 2 bases clipped from V and 11 bases from J, the junction kept 10 bases outside the gene matches. As DNA, the CDR3 is TGCAGTGCTAGAAACCCCGACAGGGGCATGGCTTTCTTT. This sequence encodes CSARNPDRGMAFF.

Ten or more counts support this clonotype. The chain employs TRBV7-8 and TRBJ1-5; D unresolved. The CDR3 is made up of 16 amino acids. Germline loops: CDR1 SGHVS, CDR2 FQNEAQ. Trimming left V 5 bases short and J 4 bases short, with 18 bases between. CDR3 in DNA: TGTGCCAGCAGCCGAACCCGCTTTAGGCGGAATCAGCCCCAGCATTTT. Translating it yields CASSRTRFRRNQPQHF.

The chain employs TRBV3-1 and TRBJ2-7; no reliable D call. The CDR3 totals 14 residues. Germline lookup yields CDR1 LGHDT and CDR2 YNNKEL (reference sequence). The germline V and J ends were trimmed by 4 bases and 0 bases, with 10 bases remaining between them. The CDR3 region has the DNA TGTGCCAGCAGCCCCGGCAGACCCTCCTACGAGCAGTACTTC. Its protein is CASSPGRPSYEQYF.

In this sample, this clonotype turned up many times. The chain uses TRBV18 and TRBJ1-1; D perhaps matches TRBD1 (5 bases). V lost 6 bases, J lost 4 bases, and 12 bases lay in between. This CDR3 has 13 amino acids. Germline V CDR1 and CDR2: KGHSH, LQKENI. DNA for the CDR3: TGTGCCAGCTCGGGAGGGGAGGGCACTGAAGCTTTCTTT. Translation gives CASSGGEGTEAFF.

This clonotype was counted only a few times. The chain recombines TRBV7-2 with TRBJ1-2; D is unresolved. The germline V gene has CDR1 SGHTA and CDR2 FQGNSA. The CDR3 has 12 amino acids. The V gene lost 3 bases and the J gene lost 0 bases, with 2 bases spanning the gap. CDR3 in amino acids: CASSFPNYGYTF. CDR3 DNA: TGTGCCAGCAGCTTTCCTAACTATGGCTACACCTTC.

The V call is TRBV9, the J call TRBJ2-5; 10 positions match TRBD1. Losses at the gene ends were 3 bases for V and 2 bases for J; bases not matched to a gene: 1. Germline V lookup: CDR1 SGDLS, CDR2 YYNGEE. The length of the CDR3 is 14 residues. CDR3 DNA sequence: TGTGCCAGCAGCGGGGGACAGGGGCAAGAGACCCAGTACTTC. It codes for CASSGGQGQETQYF.

This clonotype has only one observation. V is TRBV27 and J is TRBJ1-4, with a weak D call TRBD1 (5 bases). Trimming left V 5 bases short and J 7 bases short, with 26 bases between. This CDR3 has 18 residues. Per germline, CDR1 MNHEY and CDR2 SMNVEV (reference sequence). This chain's CDR3 is CASSDLAGDPLRREKLFF. The CDR3 bases are TGTGCCAGCAGTGATTTGGCCGGGGACCCCCTGCGTCGTGAAAAACTGTTTTTT.

This clonotype was observed at least ten times. The V and J genes are TRBV5-1 and TRBJ2-4, with 7 bases that match TRBD2. Germline values: CDR1 SGHRS, CDR2 YFSETQ. The length of the CDR3 is 16 residues. The V segment lost 4 bases and the J segment 4 bases; nucleotides outside the gene matches: 11. The CDR3 DNA is TGCGCCAGCAGCCGGGGGGACGAGGGAGTGAAAAACATTCAGTACTTC. Translation: CASSRGDEGVKNIQYF.

The chain combines TRBV6-2 or TRBV6-3 with TRBJ1-2, with D unresolved. CDR1 MNHEY and CDR2 SVGEGT come from the germline V gene. The CDR3 spans 13 residues. V was pared by 0 bases and J by 4 bases, with 6 bases between. This CDR3 reads CASSYSIRYGYTF. CDR3 bases: TGTGCCAGCAGTTACTCGATCCGCTATGGCTACACCTTC.

This clonotype was observed many times. The chain joins TRBV9 to TRBJ1-3; TRBD1 matches 8 bases. V dropped 4 bases and J dropped 4; count of bases not matched to a gene: 4. This CDR3 is 14 amino acids long. Germline V gene data show CDR1 as SGDLS and CDR2 as YYNGEE. This CDR3 is CASSLGQGGNTIYF. CDR3 bases: TGTGCCAGCAGCCTCGGACAGGGCGGAAACACCATATATTTT.

The sample holds a few counts of this clonotype. The chain joins TRBV4-1 to TRBJ2-5, with D possibly matching TRBD2 (6 bases). The CDR3 is made up of 16 amino acids. Trimming took off 5 bases at V and 4 bases at J, with 20 bases between the two ends. CDR1 is MGHRA, CDR2 YSYEKL, per germline. Here the CDR3 DNA reads TGCGCCAGCAGCGTGGGCGGCGGGACCCAGGTAGAGACCCAGTACTTC. Translating gives CASSVGGGTQVETQYF.

This clonotype was seen more than once but under ten times. The rearrangement uses TRBV9 and TRBJ2-1, with D perhaps TRBD2 (5 bases). V was shortened by 3 bases and J by 1 base, with 11 bases between the two germline ends. The CDR3 spans 15 residues. Germline loops: CDR1 SGDLS, CDR2 YYNGEE. The CDR3: CASSEGGRSYNEQFF. CDR3 DNA sequence: TGTGCCAGCAGCGAGGGCGGGCGGTCCTACAATGAGCAGTTCTTC.

As to this clonotype: A much larger clone differs by one base, so this may be a read error. This rearrangement joins TRBV28 to TRBJ1-5, with D possibly TRBD1 on 5 matching bases. Germline CDR1 is MDHEN and CDR2 is SYDVKM. The CDR3 is 14 residues long. Trimming removed 5 bases at V and 4 bases at J, with 12 bases between. The CDR3 protein is CASSAVGGNQPQHF. CDR3 in DNA: TGTGCCAGCAGTGCTGTGGGGGGAAATCAGCCCCAGCATTTT.

This chain links TRBV29-1 with TRBJ1-4, with 7 bases lining up with TRBD1. Germline loops: CDR1 SQVTM, CDR2 ANQGSEA. Trimming at V came to 5 bases and at J to 3 bases, leaving 3 bases not matched to a gene. The CDR3 is made up of 13 amino acids. This CDR3 reads CSVKTGPNEKLFF. In DNA form, the CDR3 reads TGCAGCGTTAAGACAGGGCCTAATGAAAAACTGTTTTTT.

The sample holds a few counts of this clonotype. This chain links TRBV9 with TRBJ1-4, with 8 bases aligning to TRBD1. The CDR3 length is 16 residues. Trimming cost V 4 bases and J 10 bases; bases outside gene matches: 15. Germline CDR1 reads SGDLS; CDR2 reads YYNGEE. The DNA for the CDR3 is TGTGCCAGCAGCACCCAACGCGGGACAGGCGGAGGAAAACTGTTTTTT. This translates into CASSTQRGTGGGKLFF.

This clonotype was counted at least ten times. CDR3 protein: CASSSAGEADTQYF. CDR3 nucleotide sequence: TGTGCCAGCAGCTCAGCGGGAGAGGCAGATACGCAGTATTTT. The V gene is TRBV7-8, the J gene TRBJ2-3; 8 bases match TRBD2. The CDR3 is made up of 14 amino acids. Germline V gene sequence: CDR1 SGHVS, CDR2 FQNEAQ. The trim removed 4 bases at V and 4 bases at J, leaving 4 bases unmatched.

The sample holds a few counts of this clonotype. This chain links TRBV20-1 with TRBJ1-1; D not resolved. CDR1 and CDR2 from the germline V gene are DFQATT and SNEGSKA (reference sequence). This CDR3 is 13 amino acids long. Deletions cut 6 bases from V and 5 bases from J, with 16 bases between. CDR3 loop: CSALPDVWTEAFF. The CDR3 DNA reads as TGCAGTGCCCTCCCGGATGTATGGACTGAAGCTTTCTTT.

This sequence joins TRBV5-1 and TRBJ2-1, with D perhaps TRBD1 (5 bases). There are 12 residues in the CDR3. Germline assignment: CDR1 SGHRS and CDR2 YFSETQ. Trimming removed 5 bases at V and 9 bases at J, with 12 bases between. Written as DNA, the CDR3 is TGCGCCAGCAGAAAGGGGATAGGTGAGCAGTTCTTC. It translates to CASRKGIGEQFF.